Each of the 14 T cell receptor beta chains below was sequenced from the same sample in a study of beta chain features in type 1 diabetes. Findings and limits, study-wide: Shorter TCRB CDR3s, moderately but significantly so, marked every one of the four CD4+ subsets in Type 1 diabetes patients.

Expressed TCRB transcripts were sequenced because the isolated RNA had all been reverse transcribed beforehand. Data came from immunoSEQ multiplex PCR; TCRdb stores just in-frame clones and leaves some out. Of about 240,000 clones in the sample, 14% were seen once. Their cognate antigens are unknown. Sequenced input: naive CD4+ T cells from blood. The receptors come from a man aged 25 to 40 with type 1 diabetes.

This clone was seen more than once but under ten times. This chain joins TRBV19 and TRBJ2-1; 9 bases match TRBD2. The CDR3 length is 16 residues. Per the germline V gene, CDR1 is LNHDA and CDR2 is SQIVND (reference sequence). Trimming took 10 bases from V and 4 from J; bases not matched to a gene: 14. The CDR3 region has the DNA TGTGCCACCCAAGGCCTGGCGGGGGGGCAGTACAATGAGCAGTTCTTC. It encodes CATQGLAGGQYNEQFF.

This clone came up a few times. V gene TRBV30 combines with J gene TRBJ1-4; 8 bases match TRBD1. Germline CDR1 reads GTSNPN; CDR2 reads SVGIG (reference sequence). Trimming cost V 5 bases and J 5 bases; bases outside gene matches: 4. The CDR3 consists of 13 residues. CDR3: CAWGTGKNEKLFF. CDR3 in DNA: TGTGCCTGGGGGACAGGAAAGAATGAAAAACTGTTTTTT.

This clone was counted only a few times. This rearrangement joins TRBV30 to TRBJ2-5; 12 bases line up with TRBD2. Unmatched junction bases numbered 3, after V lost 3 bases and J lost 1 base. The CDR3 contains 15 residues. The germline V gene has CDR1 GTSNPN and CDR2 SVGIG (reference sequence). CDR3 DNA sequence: TGTGCCTGGAGGCTAGCGGGGGGGGTCCAAGAGACCCAGTACTTC. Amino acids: CAWRLAGGVQETQYF. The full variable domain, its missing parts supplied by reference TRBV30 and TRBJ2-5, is SQTIHQWPATLVQPVGSPLSLECTVEGTSNPNLYWYRQAAGRGLQLLFYSVGIGQISSEVPQNLSASRPQDRQFILSSKKLLLSDSGFYLCAWRLAGGVQETQYFGPGTRLLVL.

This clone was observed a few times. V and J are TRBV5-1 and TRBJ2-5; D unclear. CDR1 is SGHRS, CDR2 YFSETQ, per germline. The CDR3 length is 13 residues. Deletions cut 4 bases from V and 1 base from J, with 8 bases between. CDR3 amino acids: CASSTRIQETQYF. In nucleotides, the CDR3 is TGCGCCAGCAGCACGAGAATCCAAGAGACCCAGTACTTC.

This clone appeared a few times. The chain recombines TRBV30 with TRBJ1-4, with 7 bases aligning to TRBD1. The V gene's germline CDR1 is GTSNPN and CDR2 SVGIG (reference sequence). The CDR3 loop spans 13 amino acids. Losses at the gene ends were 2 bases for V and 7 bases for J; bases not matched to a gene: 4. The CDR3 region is CAWSTGVGEKLFF. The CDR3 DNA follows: TGTGCCTGGAGTACAGGGGTAGGTGAAAAACTGTTTTTT.

This CDR3 reads CSVEEKEVEFF. The DNA of the CDR3 is TGCAGCGTTGAAGAAAAGGAGGTAGAGTTCTTC. This chain links TRBV29-1 with TRBJ2-1; TRBD2 might be the D (5 bases). This CDR3 comprises 11 residues. Germline V gene lookup returns CDR1 SQVTM and CDR2 ANQGSEA. The germline V and J ends were trimmed by 0 bases and 14 bases, with 11 bases remaining between them.

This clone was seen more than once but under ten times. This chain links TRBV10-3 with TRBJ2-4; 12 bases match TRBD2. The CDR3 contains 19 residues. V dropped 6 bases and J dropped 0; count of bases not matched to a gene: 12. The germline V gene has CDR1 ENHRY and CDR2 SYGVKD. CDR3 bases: TGTGCCATCAGCCAGAACCTAAGGACTAGCGGGATAGCCAAAAACATTCAGTACTTC. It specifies CAISQNLRTSGIAKNIQYF.

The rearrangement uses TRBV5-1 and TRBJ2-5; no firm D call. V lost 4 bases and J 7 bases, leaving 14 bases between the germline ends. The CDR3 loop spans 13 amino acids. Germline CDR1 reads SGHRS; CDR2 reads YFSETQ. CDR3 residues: CASSPTVPWTQYF. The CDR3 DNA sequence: TGCGCCAGCAGCCCAACGGTTCCGTGGACCCAGTACTTC.

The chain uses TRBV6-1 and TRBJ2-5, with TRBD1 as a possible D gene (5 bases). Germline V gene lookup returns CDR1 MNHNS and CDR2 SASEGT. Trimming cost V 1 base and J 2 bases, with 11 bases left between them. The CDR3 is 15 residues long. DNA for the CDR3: TGTGCCAGCAGTGAAGAGCCGGCAGGGCAAGAGACCCAGTACTTC. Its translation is CASSEEPAGQETQYF.

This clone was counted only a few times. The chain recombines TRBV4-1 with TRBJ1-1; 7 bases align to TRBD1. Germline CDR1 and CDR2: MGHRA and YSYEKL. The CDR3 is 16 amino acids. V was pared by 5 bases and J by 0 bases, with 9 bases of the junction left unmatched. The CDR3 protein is CASSDTDRTLNTEAFF. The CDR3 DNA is TGCGCCAGCAGCGACACGGACAGGACCTTGAACACTGAAGCTTTCTTT.

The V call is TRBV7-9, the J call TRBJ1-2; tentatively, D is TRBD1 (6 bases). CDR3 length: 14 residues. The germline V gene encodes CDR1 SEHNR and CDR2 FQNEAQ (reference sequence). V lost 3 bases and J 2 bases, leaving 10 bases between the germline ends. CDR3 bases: TGTGCCAGCAGCTTCTCCGGACAGAACTATGGCTACACCTTC. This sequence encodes CASSFSGQNYGYTF.

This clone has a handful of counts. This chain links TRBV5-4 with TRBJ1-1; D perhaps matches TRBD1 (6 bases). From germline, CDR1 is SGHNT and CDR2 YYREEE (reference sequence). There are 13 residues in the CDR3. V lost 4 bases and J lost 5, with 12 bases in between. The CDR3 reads CASSRDTGTEAFF. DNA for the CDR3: TGTGCCAGCAGCCGTGATACAGGGACTGAAGCTTTCTTT. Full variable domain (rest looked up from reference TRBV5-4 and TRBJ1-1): ETGVTQSPTHLIKTRGQQVTLRCSSQSGHNTVSWYQQALGQGPQFIFQYYREEENGRGNFPPRFSGLQFPNYSSELNVNALELDDSALYLCASSRDTGTEAFFGQGTRLTVV.

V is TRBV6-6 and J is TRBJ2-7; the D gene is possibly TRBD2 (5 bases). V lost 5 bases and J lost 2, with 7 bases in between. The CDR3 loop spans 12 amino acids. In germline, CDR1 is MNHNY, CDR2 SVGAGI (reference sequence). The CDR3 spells CASSPGTYEQYF. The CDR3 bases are TGTGCCAGCAGTCCCGGGACCTACGAGCAGTACTTC.

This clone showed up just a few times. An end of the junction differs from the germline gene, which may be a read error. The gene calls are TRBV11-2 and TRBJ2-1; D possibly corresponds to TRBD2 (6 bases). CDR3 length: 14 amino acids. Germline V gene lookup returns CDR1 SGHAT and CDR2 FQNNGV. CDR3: CASSRGDSNNEQFF. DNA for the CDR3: TGTGCCAGCAGCCGTGGGGACTCCAACAATGAGCAGTTCTTC.